Shown below are 20 T cell receptor beta chains from a single sample sequenced in a study of blood T cells in healthy people across ages. A second PCR, run for about 7 to 11 cycles, used a sample-barcoded 5' primer plus a J-beta primer mix. TCRdb called the 5' RACE reads again in MiXCR, with one record for every CDR3 protein. The sample holds about a million distinct CDR3 sequences, 51% seen once. Sequenced input: blood. These receptors all stem from a woman aged 55 to 70 in good health.

The V call is TRBV28, the J call TRBJ1-5; 9 bases are shared with TRBD1. Germline CDR1 reads MDHEN; CDR2 reads SYDVKM. Germline trimming cut 9 bases from V and 4 bases from J; bases unmatched to any gene: 7. The CDR3 consists of 14 residues. The CDR3 DNA sequence: TGTGCCAGTGGAACAGGGGGCGCAAATCAGCCCCAGCATTTT. Amino acid sequence: CASGTGGANQPQHF.

The gene calls are TRBV10-3 and TRBJ2-1; 9 positions agree with TRBD1. From germline, CDR1 is ENHRY and CDR2 SYGVKD. This CDR3 has 14 amino acids. V trimming: 8 bases; J trimming: 0 bases; junction bases outside the gene matches: 2. Here the CDR3 reads CAIGQGPSYNEQFF. CDR3 bases: TGTGCCATCGGACAGGGGCCCTCCTACAATGAGCAGTTCTTC.

This clonotype has at least ten counts. An end of the junction does not agree with germline; a read error may underlie this. J is TRBJ2-1 and V is TRBV5-1; 11 bases are a match to TRBD2. From germline, CDR1 is SGHRS and CDR2 YFSETQ. The CDR3 runs to 15 residues. CDR3: CASSLAGGGYNEQFF. CDR3 coding DNA: TGTGCCAGCAGCTTAGCGGGAGGGGGGTACAATGAGCAGTTCTTC.

This clonotype showed up just a few times. The chain combines TRBV7-8 with TRBJ2-7; 9 bases are a match to TRBD1. The CDR3 is made up of 16 amino acids. V shed 5 bases, J shed 4 bases, and the junction held 12 bases outside the gene matches. Germline V gene data show CDR1 as SGHVS and CDR2 as FQNEAQ. CDR3 DNA: TGTGCCAGCAGCGAGGGGACCGGGACAGGGTTTTACGAGCAGTACTTC. This gives the protein CASSEGTGTGFYEQYF.

This clonotype was seen just once. V gene TRBV28 combines with J gene TRBJ1-5, with TRBD1 as a possible D gene (6 bases). Trimming pared 6 bases from V and 0 bases from J, leaving 15 bases between. CDR1 and CDR2 (germline): MDHEN, SYDVKM. The CDR3 has 16 amino acids. CDR3 DNA sequence: TGTGCCAGCAGCCAACTTACAGGGTATAGCAATCAGCCCCAGCATTTT. Translation gives CASSQLTGYSNQPQHF.

The chain employs TRBV7-2 and TRBJ2-3, with D perhaps matching TRBD1 or TRBD2 (5 bases each). Germline V lookup: CDR1 SGHTA, CDR2 FQGNSA. This CDR3 is 19 amino acids long. The V end lost 5 bases, the J end lost 2 bases, and 26 bases lay between the germline ends. The CDR3 is CASSQSNNLGVMITDTQYF. As DNA, the CDR3 is TGTGCCAGCAGCCAATCCAACAATCTGGGGGTTATGATCACAGATACGCAGTATTTT. Looking up the rest from reference TRBV7-2 and TRBJ2-3 gives the full variable domain: GAGVSQSPSNKVTEKGKDVELRCDPISGHTALYWYRQSLGQGLEFLIYFQGNSAPDKSGLPSDRFSAERTGGSVSTLTIQRTQQEDSAVYLCASSQSNNLGVMITDTQYFGPGTRLTVL.

A word on this clonotype: Compared with germline, one end of the junction differs, possibly owing to a read error. The chain joins TRBV20-1 to TRBJ2-1, with 9 bases fitting TRBD1. The CDR3 length is 14 residues. CDR1 is DFQATT and CDR2 is SNEGSKA in the germline V gene (reference sequence). As DNA, the CDR3 is TGCGGTGCCCCCCGGGGACAGGGTTACAATGAGCAGTTCTTC. It translates to CGAPRGQGYNEQFF.

This clonotype was detected only a few times. The CDR3 sequence is CASSGPFLETQYF. In DNA, the CDR3 is TGTGCCAGCAGCGGACCATTTTTGGAGACCCAGTACTTC. The V gene is TRBV5-6, the J gene TRBJ2-5; no clear D. Germline CDR1 and CDR2: SGHDT and YYEEEE. There are 13 residues in the CDR3. The V and J ends lost 4 bases and 5 bases respectively, with 12 bases between them.

The chain joins TRBV4-3 to TRBJ2-3; D may be TRBD1 or TRBD2 (6 bases each). This CDR3 region has 17 residues. V was shortened by 3 bases and J by 0 bases, with 16 bases between the two germline ends. Germline-derived CDR1 and CDR2 are LGHNA and YSLEER. The CDR3 loop is CASSHGGEGVSTDTQYF. CDR3 in DNA: TGCGCCAGCAGCCACGGGGGCGAGGGAGTTAGCACAGATACGCAGTATTTT.

The CDR3 protein is CASTESRDTSYEQYF. The CDR3 bases are TGTGCCAGCACCGAATCTCGGGACACATCCTACGAGCAGTACTTC. The V call is TRBV27, the J call TRBJ2-7; tentatively, D is TRBD1 (6 bases). The CDR3 is 15 residues long. CDR1 and CDR2 (germline): MNHEY, SMNVEV (reference sequence). Trimming cost V 7 bases and J 1 base, with 17 bases left between them.

This clonotype was observed a handful of times. V is TRBV29-1 and J is TRBJ2-2; no reliable D call. With 6 bases removed from V and 0 bases from J, the gap between germline ends came to 5 bases. Germline V lookup: CDR1 SQVTM, CDR2 ANQGSEA. The CDR3 has 12 amino acids. The DNA for the CDR3 is TGCAGCGTACGACCGAACACCGGGGAGCTGTTTTTT. It specifies CSVRPNTGELFF.

This sequence joins TRBV2 and TRBJ2-7; TRBD1 matches at 7 bases. The CDR3 sequence is 14 residues long. Unmatched junction bases numbered 5, after V lost 6 bases and J lost 0 bases. The V gene's germline CDR1 is SNHLY and CDR2 FYNNEI. CDR3 residues: CASSVTGFSYEQYF. The CDR3 DNA follows: TGTGCCAGCAGCGTGACAGGGTTCTCCTACGAGCAGTACTTC.

J is TRBJ2-3 and V is TRBV3-1; the match to TRBD1 covers 8 bases. The germline gives CDR1 LGHDT, CDR2 YNNKEL (reference sequence). V gave up 6 bases and J gave up 2 bases; unmatched junction bases: 16. The CDR3 loop spans 18 amino acids. The CDR3 DNA reads as TGTGCCAGCAGTACCCAGGGGGCTGGTTTCAAAAACACAGATACGCAGTATTTT. It is translated as CASSTQGAGFKNTDTQYF.

This clonotype has only one observation. This chain connects TRBV25-1 to TRBJ1-4; the D is unclear. The germline CDR1 and CDR2 sequences are MGHDK and SYGVNS. The CDR3 runs 13 residues. V lost 3 bases, J lost 8 bases, and 10 bases lay in between. This chain's CDR3 is CASSDRGREKLFF. In nucleotides, the CDR3 is TGTGCCAGCAGTGACCGCGGAAGAGAAAAACTGTTTTTT.

The chain combines TRBV16 with TRBJ1-4; D unresolved. V was clipped by 4 bases and J by 10 bases, with 10 bases between them. Looked up from germline, CDR1 is KGHSY and CDR2 is FQNENV. This CDR3 comprises 12 residues. The CDR3 loop is CASSRFGGKLFF. Here the CDR3 DNA reads TGTGCCAGCAGCCGATTTGGCGGAAAACTGTTTTTT. Full variable domain (outside the CDR3, taken from reference TRBV16 and TRBJ1-4): GEEVAQTPKHLVRGEGQKAKLYCAPIKGHSYVFWYQQVLKNEFKFLISFQNENVFDETGMPKERFSAKCLPNSPCSLEIQATKLEDSAVYFCASSRFGGKLFFGSGTQLSVL.

The chain carries TRBV7-6 and TRBJ2-7; a weak D match, TRBD2 (6 bases). Deletions cut 5 bases from V and 3 bases from J, with 17 bases between. Germline lookup yields CDR1 SGHVS and CDR2 FNYEAQ. The CDR3 contains 15 residues. In DNA form, the CDR3 reads TGTGCCAGCAGCCTCACTAGCAGCCCCCTCTACGAGCAGTACTTC. This translates into CASSLTSSPLYEQYF.

This chain uses TRBV29-1 with TRBJ1-2; D uncertain. The V and J ends lost 4 bases and 11 bases respectively, with 17 bases between them. There are 12 residues in the CDR3. CDR1 SQVTM and CDR2 ANQGSEA come from the germline V gene. The CDR3 DNA is TGCAGCGTTGTCGTGCTTAACCTTCTTTACACCTTC. Protein sequence: CSVVVLNLLYTF.

The chain is built from TRBV28 and TRBJ2-5; D is ambiguous. The closer fit of TRBJ2-4 to the DNA end suggests the J call may be wrong. The germline CDR1 and CDR2 sequences are MDHEN and SYDVKM. This CDR3 is built from 14 residues. CDR3 DNA sequence: TGTGCCAGCAGTTTATCTGTGGGCCCAGACATTCAGTACTTC. Encoded protein: CASSLSVGPDIQYF.

This clonotype was detected only a few times. The rearrangement uses TRBV28 and TRBJ2-1; D is perhaps TRBD1 or TRBD2 (6 bases each). The germline V gene encodes CDR1 MDHEN and CDR2 SYDVKM. Trimming shortened V by 2 bases and J by 0 bases, and 20 bases separated the two germline ends. CDR3 length: 19 amino acids. CDR3 sequence (DNA): TGTGCCAGCAGTTTAAGGATGGGGGCGGGACCTAGCTCCTACAATGAGCAGTTCTTC. Encoded protein: CASSLRMGAGPSSYNEQFF. The entire variable domain, with the rest obtained from reference TRBV28 and TRBJ2-1, is as follows: DVKVTQSSRYLVKRTGEKVFLECVQDMDHENMFWYRQDPGLGLRLIYFSYDVKMKEKGDIPEGYSVSREKKERFSLILESASTNQTSMYLCASSLRMGAGPSSYNEQFFGPGTRLTVL.

This clonotype was counted between two and nine times. V gene TRBV29-1 combines with J gene TRBJ2-7; TRBD2 matches 9 bases. Germline V gene data show CDR1 as SQVTM and CDR2 as ANQGSEA. After removal of 5 bases from V and 4 bases from J, the junction contained 18 bases not matched to a gene. This CDR3 contains 17 residues. CDR3: CSVLSSGDGGLPYEQYF. In DNA, the CDR3 is TGCAGCGTTCTTTCTAGCGGGGACGGAGGACTACCTTACGAGCAGTACTTC.